The rows below give T cell receptor beta chains drawn from one sample of a study of shared clonotypes between healthy human individuals. Clones were read by immunoSEQ multiplex PCR, and TCRdb kept only the in-frame ones, dropping some. The data contain some 1 million clones, 65% to 80% of them singletons. Sequencing used memory CD4+ T cells sorted from blood. The receptors were gathered from a man younger than 30 in good health. Both conserved end residues are part of each CDR3. D genes are given only for firm matches. Clone size is not always given. Where it is, it says once, few, many or a class for expanded clones.

j_call: TRBJ2-7
d_call: TRBD1
v_call: TRBV5-1
clone_size: NA
cdr3_aa: CASSRGTGNVYEQYF
cdr3_nt: TGCGCCAGCAGCAGGGGGACAGGGAACGTCTACGAGCAGTACTTC

j_call: TRBJ2-4
d_call: TRBD2
v_call: TRBV2
clone_size: NA
cdr3_aa: CASRETSGAKNIQYF
cdr3_nt: TGTGCCAGCAGGGAGACTAGCGGGGCCAAAAACATTCAGTACTTC

j_call: TRBJ1-2
d_call: TRBD1
v_call: TRBV5-1
clone_size: NA
cdr3_aa: CASSTGQGAYYGYTF
cdr3_nt: TGCGCCAGCAGCACGGGACAGGGGGCGTACTATGGCTACACCTTC

j_call: TRBJ2-1
d_call: TRBD2
v_call: TRBV5-1
clone_size: once
cdr3_aa: CASSPYASGVYNEQFF
cdr3_nt: TGCGCCAGCAGCCCCTATGCTAGCGGGGTCTACAATGAGCAGTTCTTC

j_call: TRBJ1-2
d_call: NA
v_call: TRBV19
clone_size: NA
cdr3_aa: CASSNGAAYYGYTF
cdr3_nt: TGTGCCAGTAGTAACGGTGCAGCTTACTATGGCTACACCTTC

j_call: TRBJ2-1
d_call: NA
v_call: TRBV9
clone_size: NA
cdr3_aa: CASSVGQGGSYNEQFF
cdr3_nt: TGTGCCAGCAGCGTAGGTCAGGGAGGCTCCTACAATGAGCAGTTCTTC

j_call: TRBJ2-1
d_call: NA
v_call: TRBV4-1
clone_size: NA
cdr3_aa: CASSQDLFGNEQFF
cdr3_nt: TGCGCCAGCAGCCAAGATCTTTTTGGGAATGAGCAGTTCTTC

j_call: TRBJ2-1
d_call: NA
v_call: TRBV6-6
clone_size: NA
cdr3_aa: CASRDATGSYNEQFF
cdr3_nt: TGTGCCAGCAGGGATGCGACCGGCTCCTACAATGAGCAGTTCTTC

j_call: TRBJ1-1
d_call: NA
v_call: TRBV20-1
clone_size: few
cdr3_aa: CSVKWNTEAFF
cdr3_nt: TGCAGTGTGAAGTGGAACACTGAAGCTTTCTTT

j_call: TRBJ2-2
d_call: NA
v_call: TRBV5-1
clone_size: NA
cdr3_aa: CASSSTIPTSTRAWNTGELFF
cdr3_nt: TGCGCCAGCAGCTCTACTATACCGACATCTACCCGAGCCTGGAACACCGGGGAGCTGTTTTTT

j_call: TRBJ2-7
d_call: NA
v_call: TRBV5-1
clone_size: NA
cdr3_aa: CASSWTGANYEQYF
cdr3_nt: TGCGCCAGCAGCTGGACCGGGGCCAACTACGAGCAGTACTTC

j_call: TRBJ2-7
d_call: NA
v_call: TRBV2
clone_size: NA
cdr3_aa: CASKHDNSYEQYF
cdr3_nt: TGTGCCAGCAAACACGACAACTCCTACGAGCAGTACTTC

j_call: TRBJ1-2
d_call: TRBD1
v_call: TRBV19
clone_size: NA
cdr3_aa: CASSDTGGFGGYTF
cdr3_nt: TGTGCCAGTAGTGATACAGGGGGCTTCGGTGGCTACACCTTC

j_call: TRBJ1-5
d_call: NA
v_call: TRBV2
clone_size: NA
cdr3_aa: CASSRDGGNQPQHF
cdr3_nt: TGTGCCAGCAGCAGGGACGGCGGCAATCAGCCCCAGCATTTT

j_call: TRBJ2-1
d_call: NA
v_call: TRBV6-1
clone_size: few
cdr3_aa: CASSPGLHNEQFF
cdr3_nt: TGTGCCAGCTCCCCGGGACTCCACAATGAGCAGTTCTTC

j_call: TRBJ1-1
d_call: TRBD1
v_call: TRBV6-5
clone_size: few
cdr3_aa: CASSPTGPRGTEAFF
cdr3_nt: TGTGCCAGCAGTCCGACAGGGCCCCGAGGCACTGAAGCTTTCTTT

j_call: TRBJ2-5
d_call: NA
v_call: TRBV30
clone_size: NA
cdr3_aa: CAWSVRVGETQYF
cdr3_nt: TGTGCCTGGAGTGTGCGGGTTGGGGAGACCCAGTACTTC

j_call: TRBJ2-7
d_call: TRBD1
v_call: TRBV4-1
clone_size: NA
cdr3_aa: CASSLETGTGLSSYEQYF
cdr3_nt: TGCGCCAGCAGCCTAGAAACCGGGACAGGTCTCAGCTCCTACGAGCAGTACTTC

j_call: TRBJ1-5
d_call: NA
v_call: TRBV28
clone_size: few
cdr3_aa: CASRRVVQPQHF
cdr3_nt: TGTGCCAGCCGGAGGGTGGTTCAGCCCCAGCATTTT

j_call: TRBJ2-1
d_call: TRBD2
v_call: TRBV5-4
clone_size: once
cdr3_aa: CASSIGTSGTYNEQFF
cdr3_nt: TGTGCCAGCAGCATAGGGACTAGCGGGACCTACAATGAGCAGTTCTTC

j_call: TRBJ2-7
d_call: TRBD1
v_call: TRBV15
clone_size: few
cdr3_aa: CATSRGQGRNYEQYF
cdr3_nt: TGTGCCACCAGCAGAGGACAGGGGAGAAACTACGAGCAGTACTTC

j_call: TRBJ1-2
d_call: NA
v_call: TRBV11-2
clone_size: few
cdr3_aa: CASSAHSGYTF
cdr3_nt: TGTGCCAGCAGCGCACACAGCGGCTACACCTTC

j_call: TRBJ1-5
d_call: NA
v_call: TRBV5-1
clone_size: NA
cdr3_aa: CASSQDSSNQPQHF
cdr3_nt: TGCGCCAGCAGCCAAGACTCCAGCAATCAGCCCCAGCATTTT

j_call: TRBJ1-1
d_call: NA
v_call: TRBV9
clone_size: NA
cdr3_aa: CASSSGLNTEAFF
cdr3_nt: TGTGCCAGCAGCTCGGGACTGAACACTGAAGCTTTCTTT

j_call: TRBJ1-2
d_call: NA
v_call: TRBV18
clone_size: NA
cdr3_aa: CASSPLVQEHGYTF
cdr3_nt: TGTGCCAGCTCACCACTAGTACAGGAACATGGCTACACCTTC

j_call: TRBJ1-2
d_call: NA
v_call: TRBV27
clone_size: NA
cdr3_aa: CASSFVGGGCGYTF
cdr3_nt: TGTGCCAGCAGTTTTGTAGGGGGTGGGTGCGGCTACACCTTC

j_call: TRBJ2-6
d_call: NA
v_call: TRBV12-5
clone_size: NA
cdr3_aa: CASGPGAGSGISGANVLTF
cdr3_nt: TGTGCTAGTGGTCCTGGGGCAGGGTCCGGAATCTCTGGGGCCAACGTCCTGACTTTC

j_call: TRBJ1-2
d_call: NA
v_call: TRBV19
clone_size: NA
cdr3_aa: CASTQAGAVYGYTF
cdr3_nt: TGTGCCAGTACCCAGGCAGGGGCTGTATATGGCTACACCTTC

j_call: TRBJ1-6
d_call: TRBD1
v_call: TRBV10-1
clone_size: NA
cdr3_aa: CASTGQKNSPLHF
cdr3_nt: TGCGCCAGCACGGGACAGAAGAATTCACCCCTCCACTTT

j_call: TRBJ2-7
d_call: TRBD2
v_call: TRBV7-9
clone_size: NA
cdr3_aa: CASSSAGGKNEQYF
cdr3_nt: TGTGCCAGCAGCTCAGCGGGGGGGAAGAACGAGCAGTACTTC

j_call: TRBJ2-1
d_call: NA
v_call: TRBV9
clone_size: NA
cdr3_aa: CASSPSMAPGDEQFF
cdr3_nt: TGTGCCAGCAGCCCTAGCATGGCGCCAGGGGATGAGCAGTTCTTC

j_call: TRBJ2-6
d_call: TRBD1
v_call: TRBV4-3
clone_size: NA
cdr3_aa: CASSQNAIRTGAIGANVLTF
cdr3_nt: TGCGCCAGCAGCCAAAATGCAATTCGGACAGGGGCGATAGGGGCCAACGTCCTGACTTTC

j_call: TRBJ2-5
d_call: NA
v_call: TRBV5-6
clone_size: NA
cdr3_aa: CASSMSNQETQYF
cdr3_nt: TGTGCCAGCAGCATGAGCAACCAAGAGACCCAGTACTTC

j_call: TRBJ1-1
d_call: NA
v_call: TRBV18
clone_size: NA
cdr3_aa: CASSPDIGRNTEAFF
cdr3_nt: TGTGCCAGCTCACCCGACATAGGGAGGAACACTGAAGCTTTCTTT

j_call: TRBJ2-2
d_call: NA
v_call: TRBV11-3
clone_size: NA
cdr3_aa: CASSAGRLDPDTGELFF
cdr3_nt: TGTGCCAGCAGCGCCGGCCGGCTAGATCCGGACACCGGGGAGCTGTTTTTT

j_call: TRBJ1-1
d_call: NA
v_call: TRBV5-1
clone_size: NA
cdr3_aa: CASSLGKNTEAFF
cdr3_nt: TGCGCCAGCAGCTTAGGCAAGAACACTGAAGCTTTCTTT

j_call: TRBJ1-3
d_call: NA
v_call: TRBV5-4
clone_size: NA
cdr3_aa: CASSLDWSSGNTIYF
cdr3_nt: TGTGCCAGCAGCTTGGACTGGAGCTCTGGAAACACCATATATTTT

j_call: TRBJ2-2
d_call: NA
v_call: TRBV5-1
clone_size: once
cdr3_aa: CASRETGNTGELFF
cdr3_nt: TGCGCCAGCAGGGAGACAGGGAACACCGGGGAGCTGTTTTTT

j_call: TRBJ2-6
d_call: TRBD1
v_call: TRBV7-9
clone_size: NA
cdr3_aa: CASSLTGGAGANVLTF
cdr3_nt: TGTGCCAGCAGCTTGACAGGGGGCGCTGGGGCCAACGTCCTGACTTTC

j_call: TRBJ1-6
d_call: TRBD1
v_call: TRBV6-5
clone_size: NA
cdr3_aa: CAGRSQGAGNSPLHF
cdr3_nt: TGTGCCGGCCGTTCCCAGGGGGCTGGTAATTCACCCCTCCACTTT

j_call: TRBJ2-2
d_call: NA
v_call: TRBV6-1
clone_size: NA
cdr3_aa: CASSPTSPIGELFF
cdr3_nt: TGTGCCAGCAGTCCCACTAGTCCCATTGGGGAGCTGTTTTTT

j_call: TRBJ1-6
d_call: NA
v_call: TRBV5-1
clone_size: NA
cdr3_aa: CASSSDSGYNSPLHF
cdr3_nt: TGCGCCAGCAGCTCCGACAGCGGATATAATTCACCCCTCCACTTT

j_call: TRBJ2-7
d_call: TRBD2
v_call: TRBV5-1
clone_size: NA
cdr3_aa: CASSRSSGSYEQYF
cdr3_nt: TGCGCCAGCAGCCGATCTAGCGGCTCCTACGAGCAGTACTTC

j_call: TRBJ1-2
d_call: NA
v_call: TRBV2
clone_size: NA
cdr3_aa: CASSEAGVTPYGYTF
cdr3_nt: TGTGCCAGCAGTGAAGCTGGTGTTACCCCCTATGGCTACACCTTC

j_call: TRBJ2-1
d_call: NA
v_call: TRBV6-5
clone_size: NA
cdr3_aa: CASRDLSSYNEQFF
cdr3_nt: TGTGCCAGCAGGGACCTCAGCTCCTACAATGAGCAGTTCTTC

j_call: TRBJ1-1
d_call: NA
v_call: TRBV2
clone_size: once
cdr3_aa: CASRKTSGVTEPEAFF
cdr3_nt: TGTGCCAGCAGAAAGACTTCCGGGGTCACGGAACCTGAAGCTTTCTTT